The 26 T cell receptor beta chains below were found in one sample sequenced in a study of shared clonotypes between healthy human individuals. TCRdb keeps only in-frame clones here, not all; method: immunoSEQ multiplex PCR. The sample contains roughly 2,300,000 clones, 85% to 95% of which appear only once. The sample consisted of naive CD4+ T cells from PBMCs. The subset here: CD45RA+ positively selected. All receptors derive from a man between 18 and 35 years old in good health. Some clones in this sample may be carry-over from other donors' samples.

The chain combines TRBV19 with TRBJ1-5; tentatively, D is TRBD1 (6 bases). The germline V gene encodes CDR1 LNHDA and CDR2 SQIVND (reference sequence). The CDR3 totals 16 residues. Trimming removed 5 bases from V and 0 bases from J, with 14 bases in between. The CDR3 nucleotides read TGTGCCAGTAGTGTCTCCACAGGGTTTAGCAATCAGCCCCAGCATTTT. Amino acid sequence: CASSVSTGFSNQPQHF.

The gene calls are TRBV2 and TRBJ2-4; the match to TRBD2 covers 9 bases. The CDR3 loop spans 15 amino acids. CDR1 and CDR2 from the germline V gene are SNHLY and FYNNEI. The ends lost 2 bases at V and 7 bases at J; junction bases unmatched: 6. This CDR3 is CASSELAGSWNIQYF. The DNA of the CDR3 is TGTGCCAGCAGTGAACTAGCGGGATCTTGGAACATTCAGTACTTC.

The chain joins TRBV2 to TRBJ2-7, with D perhaps being TRBD1 or TRBD2 (5 bases each). Germline loops: CDR1 SNHLY, CDR2 FYNNEI. The V gene lost 7 bases and the J gene lost 3 bases, with 16 bases spanning the gap. This CDR3 comprises 14 residues. CDR3: CASTLGEKGYEQYF. CDR3 DNA sequence: TGTGCCAGCACCCTGGGGGAGAAAGGCTACGAGCAGTACTTC. Combining the CDR3 with reference TRBV2 and TRBJ2-7 gives the whole variable domain EPEVTQTPSHQVTQMGQEVILRCVPISNHLYFYWYRQILGQKVEFLVSFYNNEISEKSEIFDDQFSVERPDGSNFTLKIRSTKLEDSAMYFCASTLGEKGYEQYFGPGTRLTVT.

This rearrangement joins TRBV27 to TRBJ2-1; maybe TRBD1 (6 bases). Germline V CDR1 and CDR2: MNHEY, SMNVEV (reference sequence). The V and J ends lost 6 bases and 8 bases respectively, with 29 bases between them. The CDR3 consists of 18 residues. DNA of the CDR3: TGTGCCAGCAGGCCCGGAGGTGCGGAGCAGGGGTATTCGGATGAGCAGTTCTTC. Amino acids: CASRPGGAEQGYSDEQFF.

Comments on this clone: The same CDR3 arises from other DNA sequences in this sample as well. The chain couples TRBV7-2 to TRBJ2-3, with D possibly TRBD2 on 6 matching bases. The CDR3 extends over 15 amino acids. Germline lookup yields CDR1 SGHTA and CDR2 FQGNSA. Trimming took 1 base from V and 1 from J, leaving 9 bases between them. Here the CDR3 DNA reads TGTGCCAGCAGCTTAGGCGTAGCGGGCACAGATACGCAGTATTTT. Protein sequence: CASSLGVAGTDTQYF.

The V call is TRBV28, the J call TRBJ1-4, with D maybe TRBD1 (5 bases). CDR3 size: 14 residues. Germline V lookup: CDR1 MDHEN, CDR2 SYDVKM. Trimming pared 9 bases from V and 7 bases from J, leaving 18 bases between. CDR3 sequence reads: CASITGGPSEKLFF. For the CDR3, the DNA is TGTGCCAGTATTACGGGGGGACCTTCTGAAAAACTGTTTTTT. Supplemented by reference TRBV28 and TRBJ1-4, the full variable domain reads DVKVTQSSRYLVKRTGEKVFLECVQDMDHENMFWYRQDPGLGLRLIYFSYDVKMKEKGDIPEGYSVSREKKERFSLILESASTNQTSMYLCASITGGPSEKLFFGSGTQLSVL.

The chain employs TRBV10-3 and TRBJ2-1, with 12 nucleotides matching TRBD2. Germline V gene lookup returns CDR1 ENHRY and CDR2 SYGVKD. The CDR3 has 15 residues. V was pared by 6 bases and J by 7 bases, with 7 bases of the junction left unmatched. The CDR3 nucleotides read TGTGCCATCAGCCCGGGACTAGCGGGCCGTAATGAGCAGTTCTTC. Translation gives CAISPGLAGRNEQFF.

This clone was counted a single time. This chain connects TRBV6-1 to TRBJ2-1; TRBD2 aligns across 12 bases. V lost 6 bases to trimming and J lost 5 bases; unmatched junction nucleotides: 5. The CDR3 runs to 15 residues. The V gene's germline CDR1 is MNHNS and CDR2 SASEGT. CDR3 loop: CASRQLAGGHNEQFF. CDR3 nucleotide sequence: TGTGCCAGCAGGCAACTAGCGGGAGGTCACAATGAGCAGTTCTTC.

The gene calls are TRBV15 and TRBJ2-3, with D tentatively TRBD2 (5 bases). This CDR3 spans 14 amino acids. Per germline, CDR1 LNHNV and CDR2 YYDKDF (reference sequence). V lost 8 bases, J lost 1 base, and 13 bases lay in between. The CDR3: CATWRVGGTDTQYF. The CDR3 bases are TGTGCCACCTGGCGGGTCGGGGGCACAGATACGCAGTATTTT.

This rearrangement joins TRBV6-5 to TRBJ2-2; 7 bases align to TRBD2. The CDR3 is made up of 13 amino acids. The V segment lost 7 bases and the J segment 5 bases; nucleotides outside the gene matches: 4. Germline V gene lookup returns CDR1 MNHEY and CDR2 SVGAGI. DNA of the CDR3: TGTGCCAGCAATAACGGGAGGACCGGGGAGCTGTTTTTT. It specifies CASNNGRTGELFF.

The DNA of the CDR3 is TGCGCCAGCAGCCTGACAGGGGGCGTGGGAAACACCATATATTTT. Amino acids: CASSLTGGVGNTIYF. The chain employs TRBV5-1 and TRBJ1-3; 10 nucleotides agree with TRBD1. CDR1 and CDR2 from the germline V gene are SGHRS and YFSETQ. The trim removed 4 bases at V and 4 bases at J, leaving 5 bases unmatched. The CDR3 is made up of 15 amino acids.

The V and J genes are TRBV2 and TRBJ1-1; 9 bases line up with TRBD1. The CDR3 runs 14 residues. V shed 5 bases and J 2 bases; nucleotides not matched to a gene: 3. Per germline, CDR1 SNHLY and CDR2 FYNNEI. Here the CDR3 reads CASSKQGANTEAFF. The CDR3 DNA is TGTGCCAGCAGTAAACAGGGGGCCAACACTGAAGCTTTCTTT.

This chain joins TRBV7-2 and TRBJ2-7; the match to TRBD1 covers 8 bases. Looked up from germline, CDR1 is SGHTA and CDR2 is FQGNSA. The CDR3 runs to 14 residues. With V trimmed by 3 bases and J by 4 bases, 5 bases remained unmatched. This CDR3 reads CASSLDRERYEQYF. DNA of the CDR3: TGTGCCAGCAGCTTGGACAGGGAAAGGTACGAGCAGTACTTC.

The chain is built from TRBV18 and TRBJ2-1; 12 bases are a match to TRBD2. J gave up 0 bases and V 8 bases, and 5 bases lay outside the gene matches. From germline, CDR1 is KGHSH and CDR2 LQKENI. The CDR3 spans 16 residues. This chain's CDR3 is CASRATSGSSYNEQFF. In nucleotides, the CDR3 is TGTGCCAGCCGGGCGACTAGCGGGAGCTCCTACAATGAGCAGTTCTTC.

The chain carries TRBV5-1 and TRBJ2-4, with a tentative D call TRBD1 (6 bases). Looked up from germline, CDR1 is SGHRS and CDR2 is YFSETQ. Between the trimmed V and J ends, which lost 0 bases and 0 bases, there was a span of 10 bases. This CDR3 region has 16 residues. The CDR3 DNA is TGCGCCAGCAGCTTGGCGACAGGACTAGCCAAAAACATTCAGTACTTC. Encoded protein: CASSLATGLAKNIQYF.

V usage is TRBV5-1 and J usage is TRBJ2-5; no clear D gene. The CDR3 has 14 residues. V shed 3 bases and J shed 1 base, with 10 bases lying between them. The germline V gene has CDR1 SGHRS and CDR2 YFSETQ. The CDR3 coding sequence is TGCGCCAGCAGCTCAGGCTACGGCCAAGAGACCCAGTACTTC. It yields the protein CASSSGYGQETQYF.

This clone was seen only once. The chain uses TRBV15 and TRBJ2-1; no firm D call. V lost 6 bases to trimming and J lost 3 bases, with 21 bases between them. Germline CDR1 reads LNHNV; CDR2 reads YYDKDF (reference sequence). The CDR3 length is 17 residues. CDR3 DNA sequence: TGTGCCACCAGGCCGGTTGGTTCGTGGCAGGACTACAATGAGCAGTTCTTC. It specifies CATRPVGSWQDYNEQFF.

This chain joins TRBV4-2 and TRBJ2-2; TRBD2 agrees at 13 bases. Per germline, CDR1 LGHNA and CDR2 YNFKEQ. J lost 5 bases, V lost 2 bases, and 17 bases had no gene match. This CDR3 is 21 amino acids long. The CDR3 loop is CASSQTHGLAGVRDITGELFF. The CDR3 nucleotides are TGTGCCAGCAGCCAAACCCATGGACTAGCGGGAGTAAGAGACATAACCGGGGAGCTGTTTTTT.

V and J are TRBV4-1 and TRBJ2-5; 8 bases fit TRBD2. V trimming: 2 bases; J trimming: 4 bases; junction bases outside the gene matches: 6. Per germline, CDR1 MGHRA and CDR2 YSYEKL. CDR3 length: 15 residues. CDR3 residues: CASSQPPGGPETQYF. CDR3 bases: TGCGCCAGCAGCCAACCTCCGGGGGGGCCAGAGACCCAGTACTTC.

Note on this clone: At the DNA level, this CDR3 is encoded by other sequences in the same sample as well. The gene calls are TRBV9 and TRBJ2-1; D unresolved. This CDR3 has 15 residues. Germline V gene lookup returns CDR1 SGDLS and CDR2 YYNGEE. V shed 0 bases and J shed 2 bases, with 9 bases lying between them. CDR3 sequence: CASSVGAGPYNEQFF. The CDR3 nucleotides are TGTGCCAGCAGCGTAGGGGCCGGACCCTACAATGAGCAGTTCTTC.

The chain joins TRBV30 to TRBJ1-6; D remains ambiguous. CDR3 length: 18 residues. V was pared by 3 bases and J by 6 bases, with 24 bases between. The germline gives CDR1 GTSNPN, CDR2 SVGIG (reference sequence). This CDR3 is CAWRPGTGPELFNSPLHF. DNA of the CDR3: TGTGCCTGGAGGCCGGGAACCGGCCCTGAGTTGTTTAATTCACCCCTCCACTTT.

V usage is TRBV12-5 and J usage is TRBJ2-2; no firm D call. The CDR3 is made up of 12 amino acids. Germline V lookup: CDR1 LGHNT, CDR2 FRNRAP. V was cut by 4 bases and J by 4 bases, with 4 bases left in between. The DNA of the CDR3 is TGTGCTAGTGGTTGGATCACCGGGGAGCTGTTTTTT. Its protein is CASGWITGELFF.

The rearrangement links TRBV6-4 to TRBJ2-7; no clear D. Germline CDR1 reads MRHNA; CDR2 reads SNTAGT. The CDR3 runs to 12 residues. V was trimmed by 6 bases and J by 7 bases, leaving 13 bases between them. CDR3 DNA: TGTGCCAGCAGGGAGAGCGACGTGGAGCAGTACTTC. It codes for CASRESDVEQYF.

This sequence joins TRBV27 and TRBJ1-1; D gene unclear. The CDR3 contains 16 residues. V dropped 6 bases and J dropped 2 bases, with 19 bases sitting between them. Germline V gene lookup returns CDR1 MNHEY and CDR2 SMNVEV (reference sequence). The CDR3 sequence: CASSPHNRMGNTEAFF. The CDR3 DNA follows: TGTGCCAGCAGCCCCCATAATAGGATGGGAAACACTGAAGCTTTCTTT.

The chain is built from TRBV28 and TRBJ2-3; 7 nucleotides match TRBD2. With 1 base clipped from V and 13 bases from J, the junction kept 11 bases outside the gene matches. The length of the CDR3 is 14 residues. The V gene's germline CDR1 is MDHEN and CDR2 SYDVKM. CDR3 protein: CASSLSGGTVGKYF. The CDR3 DNA reads as TGTGCCAGCAGTTTATCGGGGGGAACAGTGGGGAAGTATTTT.

This clone showed up just once. The rearrangement links TRBV5-3 to TRBJ2-3; D may be TRBD2 (6 bases). TRBV5-3 is treated as an ORF (open reading frame) with a function not yet certain. This CDR3 contains 13 residues. V lost 4 bases to trimming and J lost 4 bases, with 10 bases between them. In nucleotides, the CDR3 is TGTGCCAGAAGCCCGGGAGACGCAGATACGCAGTATTTT. Its protein product is CARSPGDADTQYF.